Shown below are 20 T cell receptor beta chains from a single sample sequenced in a study of blood T cell repertoires in COVID-19. Sequencing was performed with immunoSEQ multiplex PCR; in TCRdb, only in-frame clones are kept and a portion is missing. The sample carries about 390,000 clones, about 83% recorded once. The sequencing sample was made of PBMCs or T cells enriched from blood (not recorded which). Receptor source: a woman between 50 and 59 years old who had recovered from COVID-19.

The rearrangement joins TRBV5-4 to TRBJ2-2; 7 nucleotides match TRBD2. The J segment lost 6 bases and the V segment lost 5 bases, leaving 7 bases of the junction unmatched. The germline gives CDR1 SGHNT, CDR2 YYREEE (reference sequence). This CDR3 is 14 amino acids long. The CDR3 nucleotides are TGTGCCAGCAGACCTGGGGGGGACGCCGGGGAGCTGTTTTTT. Protein: CASRPGGDAGELFF.

The gene calls are TRBV4-1 and TRBJ2-7; 8 bases line up with TRBD1. CDR3 size: 14 residues. Germline V gene lookup returns CDR1 MGHRA and CDR2 YSYEKL. Trimming took 2 bases from V and 6 from J; bases not matched to a gene: 6. CDR3 sequence reads: CASSQKDRASEQYF. The CDR3 region has the DNA TGCGCCAGCAGCCAAAAGGACAGGGCCAGCGAGCAGTACTTC.

The rearrangement links TRBV6-5 to TRBJ2-7, with TRBD2 matching over 8 bases. The CDR3 length is 13 residues. Germline V lookup: CDR1 MNHEY, CDR2 SVGAGI. V lost 7 bases and J lost 3; bases outside the gene matches: 5. The CDR3 reads CASTAGGGYEQYF. Written as DNA, the CDR3 is TGTGCCAGCACAGCCGGGGGGGGCTACGAGCAGTACTTC.

The gene calls are TRBV19 and TRBJ1-2; TRBD1 is a possible D gene (5 bases). From germline, CDR1 is LNHDA and CDR2 SQIVND (reference sequence). V lost 1 base and J 12 bases, leaving 15 bases between the germline ends. The CDR3 covers 13 residues. Here the CDR3 DNA reads TGTGCCAGTAGTATAGGGGACTTGAGACAGCACACCTTC. Amino acid sequence: CASSIGDLRQHTF.

This clone was detected only a few times. The chain joins TRBV2 to TRBJ1-6; 9 bases are a match to TRBD1. The CDR3 is 14 amino acids. Germline trimming cut 5 bases from V and 7 bases from J; bases unmatched to any gene: 3. The V gene's germline CDR1 is SNHLY and CDR2 FYNNEI. The DNA for the CDR3 is TGTGCCAGCAGTCCGGGACAGGGCAATTCACCCCTCCACTTT. It yields the protein CASSPGQGNSPLHF.

This clone was found once. The chain links TRBV4-1 to TRBJ2-2; 8 nucleotides agree with TRBD1. The V gene end was trimmed by 4 bases and the J gene end by 7 bases; junction bases not matched to a gene: 8. Germline V gene sequence: CDR1 MGHRA, CDR2 YSYEKL. The CDR3 totals 15 residues. As DNA, the CDR3 is TGCGCCAGCAGCCGCACGACAGGGGTGGTCGGGGAGCTGTTTTTT. Protein: CASSRTTGVVGELFF.

The chain couples TRBV2 to TRBJ2-1; TRBD1 might be the D (6 bases). This CDR3 comprises 15 residues. Germline CDR1 reads SNHLY; CDR2 reads FYNNEI. Trimming stripped 8 bases from V and 1 base from J, with 15 bases between. The CDR3 is CASHNRESSYNEQFF. Here the CDR3 DNA reads TGTGCCAGCCACAACAGGGAATCGTCCTACAATGAGCAGTTCTTC.

The rearrangement uses TRBV7-6 and TRBJ2-7; a weak D match, TRBD2 (5 bases). This CDR3 comprises 16 residues. The germline V and J ends were trimmed by 5 bases and 3 bases, with 20 bases remaining between them. Germline assignment: CDR1 SGHVS and CDR2 FNYEAQ. Here the CDR3 DNA reads TGTGCCAGCAGCCCCGATCCTCAGCCGGGGAGCTACGAGCAGTACTTC. It codes for CASSPDPQPGSYEQYF.

The chain couples TRBV12-3 or TRBV12-4 to TRBJ1-2; perhaps TRBD1 as D (6 bases). This CDR3 comprises 13 residues. Trimming stripped 5 bases from V and 7 bases from J, with 14 bases between. CDR3 in DNA: TGTGCCAGCAGTAGGGGGACACTGGGTGGCTACACCTTC. Its protein product is CASSRGTLGGYTF.

The rearrangement uses TRBV18 and TRBJ2-7, with TRBD2 identical over 7 bases. V lost 3 bases to trimming and J lost 0 bases; unmatched junction nucleotides: 2. The V gene's germline CDR1 is KGHSH and CDR2 LQKENI. There are 14 residues in the CDR3. For the CDR3, the DNA is TGTGCCAGCTCACCGGGGGGGATCTCCTACGAGCAGTACTTC. Amino acid sequence: CASSPGGISYEQYF.

This sequence joins TRBV3-1 (or the pseudogene TRBV3-2) and TRBJ2-2; D ambiguous. The germline gives CDR1 LGHDT, CDR2 YNNKEL (reference sequence). The length of the CDR3 is 13 residues. Trimming pared 4 bases from V and 6 bases from J, leaving 9 bases between. The CDR3 loop reads CASSPRSPGELFF. The CDR3 region has the DNA TGTGCCAGCAGCCCTAGATCGCCCGGGGAGCTGTTTTTT.

This sequence joins TRBV5-1 and TRBJ2-3; 10 bases align to TRBD1. The CDR3 is 14 amino acids. The trim removed 7 bases at V and 8 bases at J, leaving 10 bases unmatched. The germline gives CDR1 SGHRS, CDR2 YFSETQ. The CDR3 protein is CASLGGTGAATQYF. In nucleotides, the CDR3 is TGCGCCAGCCTGGGGGGGACAGGGGCGGCTACGCAGTATTTT.

This clone was recorded once. The genes are TRBV5-6 and TRBJ1-5, with TRBD1 as a possible D gene (5 bases). Germline V lookup: CDR1 SGHDT, CDR2 YYEEEE. With 2 bases removed from V and 7 bases from J, the gap between germline ends came to 13 bases. The CDR3 runs to 14 residues. CDR3 residues: CASSFYRQNQPQHF. The CDR3 region has the DNA TGTGCCAGCAGCTTTTATCGACAGAACCAGCCCCAGCATTTT. Filled out from reference TRBV5-6 and TRBJ1-5, the complete variable domain reads DAGVTQSPTHLIKTRGQQVTLRCSPKSGHDTVSWYQQALGQGPQFIFQYYEEEERQRGNFPDRFSGHQFPNYSSELNVNALLLGDSALYLCASSFYRQNQPQHFGDGTRLSIL.

A single count supports this clone. The V and J genes are TRBV20-1 and TRBJ1-1, with unresolved D. The CDR3 spans 13 residues. Germline-derived CDR1 and CDR2 are DFQATT and SNEGSKA (reference sequence). V lost 3 bases to trimming and J lost 1 base, with 9 bases between them. CDR3 coding DNA: TGCAGTGCTAGTGCTGGGAGGAACACTGAAGCTTTCTTT. It encodes CSASAGRNTEAFF.

V and J are TRBV7-3 and TRBJ2-1; maybe TRBD1 (5 bases). Germline values: CDR1 SGHTA, CDR2 FQGTGA. The CDR3 is 16 residues long. Between the trimmed V and J ends, which lost 5 bases and 2 bases, there was a span of 16 bases. CDR3 sequence: CASSLSQGDTYNEQFF. CDR3 DNA sequence: TGTGCCAGCAGCCTAAGCCAAGGGGATACCTACAATGAGCAGTTCTTC.

The chain carries TRBV3-1 (or the pseudogene TRBV3-2) and TRBJ1-2; maybe TRBD1 (5 bases). With 2 bases removed from V and 2 bases from J, the gap between germline ends came to 12 bases. The CDR3 runs to 15 residues. CDR1 and CDR2 (germline): LGHDT, YNNKEL (reference sequence). CDR3 DNA: TGTGCCAGCAGCCAAACGGCAGGGTCCAACTATGGCTACACCTTC. This gives the protein CASSQTAGSNYGYTF.

The chain links TRBV2 to TRBJ1-6; 7 nucleotides match TRBD1. The CDR3 has 14 amino acids. V gave up 4 bases and J gave up 6 bases; unmatched junction bases: 3. CDR1 is SNHLY, CDR2 FYNNEI, per germline. CDR3 bases: TGTGCCAGCAGTGCGTACAGGGGTAATTCACCCCTCCACTTT. Protein: CASSAYRGNSPLHF.

The chain employs TRBV5-6 and TRBJ1-1, with D possibly matching TRBD1 (5 bases). CDR1 is SGHDT, CDR2 YYEEEE, per germline. The V end lost 4 bases, the J end lost 4 bases, and 17 bases lay between the germline ends. This CDR3 contains 15 residues. The CDR3 here is CASSPTAGLSTEAFF. The CDR3 nucleotides read TGTGCCAGCAGCCCCACCGCAGGGTTGAGCACTGAAGCTTTCTTT.

The rearrangement uses TRBV4-3 and TRBJ2-1; the match to TRBD2 covers 11 bases. The CDR3 loop spans 15 amino acids. Germline CDR1 and CDR2: LGHNA and YSLEER. With V trimmed by 4 bases and J by 9 bases, 8 bases remained unmatched. The CDR3 nucleotides read TGCGCCAGCAGCCCCCGACTAGCGGGGTTAGTTGAGCAGTTCTTC. Amino acid sequence: CASSPRLAGLVEQFF.

The chain is built from TRBV5-1 and TRBJ1-4; 10 bases are shared with TRBD1. The CDR3 length is 14 residues. With 5 bases clipped from V and 8 bases from J, the junction kept 6 bases outside the gene matches. Germline loops: CDR1 SGHRS, CDR2 YFSETQ. The CDR3, as DNA: TGCGCCAGCAGTTCCGGGACAGGGGTGGAAAAACTGTTTTTT. Its translation: CASSSGTGVEKLFF.